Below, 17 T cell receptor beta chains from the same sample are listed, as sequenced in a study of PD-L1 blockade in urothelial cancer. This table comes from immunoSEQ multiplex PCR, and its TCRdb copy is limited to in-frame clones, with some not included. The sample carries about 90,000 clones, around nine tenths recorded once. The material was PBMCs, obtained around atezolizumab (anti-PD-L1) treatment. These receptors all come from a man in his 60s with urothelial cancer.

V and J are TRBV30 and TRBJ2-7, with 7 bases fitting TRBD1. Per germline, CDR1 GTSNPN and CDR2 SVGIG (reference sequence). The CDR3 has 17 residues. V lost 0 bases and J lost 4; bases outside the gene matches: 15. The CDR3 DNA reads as TGTGCCTGGAGTGTAGGCTACGGGACAGTGAACCAATACGAGCAGTACTTC. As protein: CAWSVGYGTVNQYEQYF. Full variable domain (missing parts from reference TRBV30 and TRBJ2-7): SQTIHQWPATLVQPVGSPLSLECTVEGTSNPNLYWYRQAAGRGLQLLFYSVGIGQISSEVPQNLSASRPQDRQFILSSKKLLLSDSGFYLCAWSVGYGTVNQYEQYFGPGTRLTVT.

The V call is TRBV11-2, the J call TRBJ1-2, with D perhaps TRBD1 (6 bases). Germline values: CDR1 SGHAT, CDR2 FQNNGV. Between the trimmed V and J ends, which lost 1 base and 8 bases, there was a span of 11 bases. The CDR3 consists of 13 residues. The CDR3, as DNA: TGTGCCAGCAGCTTAGGACAGGCCGTCGGCTACACCTTC. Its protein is CASSLGQAVGYTF.

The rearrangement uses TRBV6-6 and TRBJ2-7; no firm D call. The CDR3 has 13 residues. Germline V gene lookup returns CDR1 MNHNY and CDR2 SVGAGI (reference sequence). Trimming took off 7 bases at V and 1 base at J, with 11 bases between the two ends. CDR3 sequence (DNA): TGTGCCAGCACCCCGACACTTTCCTACGAGCAGTACTTC. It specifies CASTPTLSYEQYF.

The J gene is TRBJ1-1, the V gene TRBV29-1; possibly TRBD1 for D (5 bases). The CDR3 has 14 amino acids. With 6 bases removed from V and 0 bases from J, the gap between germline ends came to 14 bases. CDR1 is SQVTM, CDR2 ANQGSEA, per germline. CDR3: CSVARVSLNTEAFF. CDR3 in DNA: TGCAGCGTCGCCAGGGTTTCGTTGAACACTGAAGCTTTCTTT.

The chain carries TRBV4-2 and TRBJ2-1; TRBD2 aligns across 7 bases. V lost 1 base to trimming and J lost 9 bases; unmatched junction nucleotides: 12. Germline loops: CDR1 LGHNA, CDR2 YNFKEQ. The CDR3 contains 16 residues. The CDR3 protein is CASSQAHAGESSEQFF. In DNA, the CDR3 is TGTGCCAGCAGCCAAGCTCATGCGGGAGAATCATCTGAGCAGTTCTTC.

The CDR3 spells CASSPGQLTDTQYF. In nucleotides, the CDR3 is TGTGCCAGCAGCCCCGGACAGCTCACAGATACGCAGTATTTT. The chain combines TRBV9 with TRBJ2-3, with D tentatively TRBD1 (6 bases). The CDR3 is 14 residues long. Per germline, CDR1 SGDLS and CDR2 YYNGEE. V was trimmed by 4 bases and J by 2 bases, leaving 11 bases between them.

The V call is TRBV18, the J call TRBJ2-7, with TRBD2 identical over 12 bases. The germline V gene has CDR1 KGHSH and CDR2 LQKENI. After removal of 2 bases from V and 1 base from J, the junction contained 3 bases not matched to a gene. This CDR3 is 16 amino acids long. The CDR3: CASSPGLAGLSYEQYF. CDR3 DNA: TGTGCCAGCTCACCAGGACTAGCGGGACTATCCTACGAGCAGTACTTC.

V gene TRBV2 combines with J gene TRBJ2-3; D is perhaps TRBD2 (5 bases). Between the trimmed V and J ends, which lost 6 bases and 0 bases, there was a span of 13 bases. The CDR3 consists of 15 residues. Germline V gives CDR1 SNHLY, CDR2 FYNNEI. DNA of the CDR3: TGTGCCAGCAGGCCGGACTCGGCTAGCACAGATACGCAGTATTTT. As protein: CASRPDSASTDTQYF.

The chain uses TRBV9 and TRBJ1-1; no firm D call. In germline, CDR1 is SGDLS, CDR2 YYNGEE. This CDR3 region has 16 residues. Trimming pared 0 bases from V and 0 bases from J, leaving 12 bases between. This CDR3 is CASSVGPGPLNTEAFF. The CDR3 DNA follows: TGTGCCAGCAGCGTAGGTCCTGGCCCCCTGAACACTGAAGCTTTCTTT. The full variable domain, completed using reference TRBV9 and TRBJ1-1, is DSGVTQTPKHLITATGQRVTLRCSPRSGDLSVYWYQQSLDQGLQFLIQYYNGEERAKGNILERFSAQQFPDLHSELNLSSLELGDSALYFCASSVGPGPLNTEAFFGQGTRLTVV.

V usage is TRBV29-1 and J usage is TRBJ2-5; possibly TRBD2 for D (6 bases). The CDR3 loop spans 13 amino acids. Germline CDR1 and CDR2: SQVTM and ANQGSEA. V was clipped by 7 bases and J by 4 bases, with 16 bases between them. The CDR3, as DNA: TGCAGCGGTGGAGGGGTTTGGAGAGAGACCCAGTACTTC. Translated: CSGGGVWRETQYF.

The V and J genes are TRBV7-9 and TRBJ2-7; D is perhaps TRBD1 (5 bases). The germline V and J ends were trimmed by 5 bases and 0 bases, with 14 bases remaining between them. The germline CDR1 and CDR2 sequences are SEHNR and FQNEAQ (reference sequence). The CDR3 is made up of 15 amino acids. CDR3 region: CASSRTQDNSYEQYF. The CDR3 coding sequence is TGTGCCAGCAGCAGGACCCAGGACAACTCCTACGAGCAGTACTTC.

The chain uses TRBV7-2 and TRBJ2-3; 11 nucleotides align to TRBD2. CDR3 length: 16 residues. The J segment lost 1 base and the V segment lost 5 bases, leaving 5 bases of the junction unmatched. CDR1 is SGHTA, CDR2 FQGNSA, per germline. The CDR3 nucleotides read TGTGCCAGCAGCCCAGGACTAGCGGGCGGCACAGATACGCAGTATTTT. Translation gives CASSPGLAGGTDTQYF.

The CDR3 here is CSAGTYRAQYF. The CDR3 region has the DNA TGCAGTGCTGGGACTTACAGAGCGCAGTATTTT. The rearrangement joins TRBV20-1 to TRBJ2-3; possibly TRBD2 for D (6 bases). CDR3 length equals 11 residues. Germline V CDR1 and CDR2: DFQATT, SNEGSKA (reference sequence). V was cut by 5 bases and J by 10 bases, with 13 bases left in between.

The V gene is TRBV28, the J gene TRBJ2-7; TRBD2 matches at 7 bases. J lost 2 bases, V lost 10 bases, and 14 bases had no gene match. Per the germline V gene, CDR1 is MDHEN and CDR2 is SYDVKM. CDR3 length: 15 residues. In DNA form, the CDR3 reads TGTGCCACCCACGGAGGTCGGGAGGCGACCTACGAGCAGTACTTC. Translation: CATHGGREATYEQYF.

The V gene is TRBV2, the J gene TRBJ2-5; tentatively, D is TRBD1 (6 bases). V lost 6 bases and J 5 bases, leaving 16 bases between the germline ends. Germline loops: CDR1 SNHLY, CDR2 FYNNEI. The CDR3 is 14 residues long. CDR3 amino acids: CASRKGGLGETQYF. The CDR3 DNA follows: TGTGCCAGCAGAAAAGGGGGATTAGGGGAGACCCAGTACTTC.

CDR3 loop: CASRTENYGYTF. In DNA form, the CDR3 reads TGTGCCAGCCGGACAGAGAACTATGGCTACACCTTC. The rearrangement uses TRBV6-5 and TRBJ1-2, with D possibly TRBD1 on 6 matching bases. Trimming removed 8 bases at V and 2 bases at J, with 9 bases between. The germline gives CDR1 MNHEY, CDR2 SVGAGI. This CDR3 is built from 12 residues.

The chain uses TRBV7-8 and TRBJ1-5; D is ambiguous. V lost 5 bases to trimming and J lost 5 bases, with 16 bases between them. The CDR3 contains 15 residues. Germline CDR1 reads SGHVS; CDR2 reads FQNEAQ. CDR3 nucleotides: TGTGCCAGCAGCGGCCGGGCAGGACTCCATCAGCCCCAGCATTTT. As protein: CASSGRAGLHQPQHF.